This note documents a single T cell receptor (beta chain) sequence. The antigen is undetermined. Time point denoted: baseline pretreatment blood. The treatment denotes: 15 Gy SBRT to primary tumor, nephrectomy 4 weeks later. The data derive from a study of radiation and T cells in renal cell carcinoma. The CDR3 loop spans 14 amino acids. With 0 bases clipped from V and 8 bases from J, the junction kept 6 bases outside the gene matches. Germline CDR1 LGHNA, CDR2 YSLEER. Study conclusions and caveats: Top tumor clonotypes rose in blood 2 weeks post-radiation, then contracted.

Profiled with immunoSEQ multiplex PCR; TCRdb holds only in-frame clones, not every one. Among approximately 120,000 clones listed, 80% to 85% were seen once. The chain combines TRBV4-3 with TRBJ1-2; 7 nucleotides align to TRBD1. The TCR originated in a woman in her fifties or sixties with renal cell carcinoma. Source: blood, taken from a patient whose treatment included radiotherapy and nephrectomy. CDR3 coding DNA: TGCGCCAGCAGCCAAGAGGTACAGGGGATCGGCTACACCTTC. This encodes CASSQEVQGIGYTF.